Presented here are 10 T cell receptor beta chains from one specimen sequenced in a study of tumor and adjacent non-tumor tissue in lung cancer. No cell sorting was done before RNA was extracted from the tissue. Three rounds of nested PCR, following a modified ARM-PCR protocol, produced the TCRbeta library. TCRdb called the multiplex PCR reads again in MiXCR, with one record for every CDR3 protein. The sample has some 120,000 distinct CDR3 sequences; around three fifths are singletons. The sample consisted of lung tumor tissue. These receptors originate from a man aged 25 to 40 with non-small cell lung cancer.

The sample holds many counts of this clonotype. The chain combines TRBV20-1 with TRBJ2-1; a possible D gene is TRBD2 (5 bases). Trimming shortened V by 4 bases and J by 7 bases, and 14 bases separated the two germline ends. This CDR3 is 13 amino acids long. CDR1 and CDR2 from the germline V gene are DFQATT and SNEGSKA (reference sequence). CDR3 DNA: TGCAGTGCTACCGGGGTAGCTGTTAATGAGCAGTTCTTC. Translating gives CSATGVAVNEQFF.

The genes are TRBV4-1 and TRBJ1-4; D gene unclear. The length of the CDR3 is 15 residues. The germline V and J ends were trimmed by 9 bases and 0 bases, with 14 bases remaining between them. CDR1 is MGHRA, CDR2 YSYEKL, per germline. Here the CDR3 reads CASRLRQTTNEKLFF. In DNA, the CDR3 is TGCGCCAGTAGACTCCGACAAACAACTAATGAAAAACTGTTTTTT.

V is TRBV6-4 and J is TRBJ2-3; D call uncertain. This CDR3 region has 14 residues. Germline V gene sequence: CDR1 MRHNA, CDR2 SNTAGT. Trimming pared 3 bases from V and 1 base from J, leaving 8 bases between. The CDR3 loop is CASSDNVGTDTQYF. CDR3 DNA sequence: TGTGCCAGCAGTGATAACGTAGGCACAGATACGCAGTATTTT.

The chain couples TRBV4-1 to TRBJ2-3, with 7 bases aligning to TRBD1. Germline V lookup: CDR1 MGHRA, CDR2 YSYEKL. Trimming removed 4 bases from V and 0 bases from J; junction bases left unmatched: 4. There are 15 residues in the CDR3. DNA of the CDR3: TGCGCCAGCAGCCTACAGGACAGGAGCACAGATACGCAGTATTTT. Translating gives CASSLQDRSTDTQYF.

For this clonotype: A single base separates this from a much larger clone, so it may be a read error. The chain has TRBV20-1 and TRBJ2-1; no reliable D call. The CDR3 spans 11 residues. Trimming took 5 bases from V and 5 from J, leaving 7 bases between them. Germline-derived CDR1 and CDR2 are DFQATT and SNEGSKA (reference sequence). The CDR3 DNA sequence: TGCAGTGCTGAGCCGAACAATGAGCAGTTCTTC. This sequence encodes CSAEPNNEQFF.

V and J are TRBV20-1 and TRBJ2-1, with TRBD2 as a possible D gene (7 bases). The CDR3 has 14 amino acids. Germline CDR1 is DFQATT and CDR2 is SNEGSKA (reference sequence). V was cut by 7 bases and J by 7 bases, with 20 bases left in between. The CDR3 here is CSVGTARGHNEQFF. The CDR3 DNA sequence: TGCAGTGTTGGAACGGCGCGGGGGCATAATGAGCAGTTCTTC.

Comment on this clonotype: Since a much larger clone is just one base distant, this may be a read error. The chain has TRBV7-8 and TRBJ2-1; 8 positions match TRBD2. After removal of 2 bases from V and 11 bases from J, the junction contained 17 bases not matched to a gene. The CDR3 extends over 17 amino acids. Germline V gene data show CDR1 as SGHVS and CDR2 as FQNEAQ. For the CDR3, the DNA is TGTGCCAGCAGCTTAAAGTCTGCCGGGACTAGTCGCAGTAAGCAGTTCTTC. Protein product: CASSLKSAGTSRSKQFF. Variable domain in full (rest from reference TRBV7-8 and TRBJ2-1): GAGVSQSPRYKVAKRGQDVALRCDPISGHVSLFWYQQALGQGPEFLTYFQNEAQLDKSGLPSDRFFAERPEGSVSTLKIQRTQQEDSAVYLCASSLKSAGTSRSKQFFGPGTRLTVL.

This clonotype was seen at least ten times. This rearrangement joins TRBV20-1 to TRBJ2-5, with D possibly matching TRBD1 (6 bases). CDR1 and CDR2 (germline): DFQATT, SNEGSKA (reference sequence). V gave up 1 base and J gave up 4 bases, with 13 bases separating them. The CDR3 has 14 residues. CDR3 nucleotides: TGCAGTGCTAGAGGCAGAGGGGGTAGAGAGACCCAGTACTTC. Its translation: CSARGRGGRETQYF.

With respect to this clonotype: The junction differs from germline at one of its ends, possibly a read error. This chain uses TRBV24-1 with TRBJ2-1; possibly TRBD1 for D (5 bases). The CDR3 contains 12 residues. Per the germline V gene, CDR1 is KGHDR and CDR2 is SFDVKD. CDR3 DNA: TGTGCCACCAGTGTGGGGCAGAATGAGCGGTTCTTC. Amino acids: CATSVGQNERFF.

Comments on this clonotype: It may be a read error: a sequence one base away is much more abundant. The V and J genes are TRBV6-5 and TRBJ1-6; 7 bases are shared with TRBD1. CDR1 and CDR2 from the germline V gene are MNHEY and SVGAGI. Losses at the gene ends were 2 bases for V and 5 bases for J; bases not matched to a gene: 6. The CDR3 extends over 16 amino acids. Written as DNA, the CDR3 is TGTGCCAGCAGTTACATCGGACAGGAGGATAATTCACCCCTCCACTTT. Residues: CASSYIGQEDNSPLHF.